This T cell receptor (beta chain) appears in the sequencing data of a study of T cells after yellow fever vaccination. Study in general: SMART-Seq v4 Ultra Low Input handled preparation of low-cell-number fractions. Whole-study findings and limits: High-abundance clonotypes from the bulk population could contaminate FACS-sorted repertoires. The CD4 and CD8 compartments had a small share of their clonotypes in common.

In making TCR cDNA, 5'RACE template switching added a universal primer site and UMIs to it. MiXCR was run by TCRdb on the 5' RACE reads, yielding one entry per CDR3 protein. This sample yields about 320,000 distinct CDR3 sequences, of which about 6.6% are seen a single time; 15% to 20% belongs to the top ten. The length of the CDR3 is 14 residues. V lost 5 bases, J lost 5 bases, and 15 bases lay in between. CDR1 and CDR2 from the germline V gene are MNHEY and SMNVEV (reference sequence). As for this clonotype: Its antigen is as yet unknown.

The source was PBMCs, collected roughly 45 days after the first yellow fever vaccination. The genes are TRBV27 and TRBJ2-5; D remains unclear. This sequence was found in a man between 18 and 35 years old who received the YFV17D yellow fever vaccine. In DNA form, the CDR3 reads TGTGCCAGCAGTCGCCGGAACTTCCCTGAGACCCAGTACTTC. Amino acid sequence: CASSRRNFPETQYF.